This T cell receptor (beta chain) was sequenced in a study of blood T cell repertoires in COVID-19. As for the study in general: Acute and convalescent COVID-19 samples came from the United States, Italy and Spain.

Method: immunoSEQ multiplex PCR; TCRdb's copy keeps in-frame clones and lacks some. The sample has about 280,000 clones, 85% to 90% seen once. The TCR sequence derives from a woman aged 55-75 years in a cohort exposed to, infected with or recovered from COVID-19 (not recorded which). Sample: PBMCs or T cells enriched from blood (not recorded which).

CDR3 nucleotide sequence: TGCGCCAGCAGCTTGGAGGGAGCCGGGGCCAACGTCCTGACTTTC. This sequence encodes CASSLEGAGANVLTF. The rearrangement joins TRBV5-1 to TRBJ2-6, with TRBD2 as a possible D gene (5 bases). CDR1 and CDR2 from the germline V gene are SGHRS and YFSETQ. The V end was cut by 0 bases, the J end by 4 bases, with 8 bases between. The length of the CDR3 is 15 residues.